This T cell receptor (beta chain) was profiled in a study of shared clonotypes between healthy human individuals. Turning to the study itself: A donor's plate count was three for CD4 naive and three for CD4 memory; CD8 naive had two and CD8 memory one.

Study results and limitations: Despite large depth, rarefaction showed incomplete sorted-subset sequencing.

Germline values: CDR1 SEHNR, CDR2 FQNEAQ (reference sequence). CDR3 length equals 16 residues. V was clipped by 1 base and J by 1 base, with 14 bases between them. Deep-level assay runs were performed. Repertoires were generated with immunoSEQ multiplex PCR, while TCRdb's copy carries only in-frame clones and drops some. Of about 1.1 million clones listed, 60% to 85% were seen once; the top ten hold over 0.8%. With respect to this clone: Its antigen is undetermined.

The TCR sequence derives from a man in his late teens or twenties in good health. Some clones in this sample may be carry-over from other donors' samples. Sequenced material: memory CD4+ T cells from PBMCs. Sample subset: CD45RA-negative fraction. J is TRBJ2-7 and V is TRBV7-9; TRBD1 is a possible D gene (5 bases). The CDR3 DNA follows: TGTGCCAGCAGCTTAGGTCAGGGCAGTTATTCCTACGAGCAGTACTTC. This sequence encodes CASSLGQGSYSYEQYF.